Presented here are 10 T cell receptor beta chains from one specimen sequenced in a study of T-cell reconstitution after alpha-beta-depleted transplantation in children. Construction of the TCRbeta library involved unique molecular identifiers. TCRdb ran MiXCR on the PCR reads and lists one entry per CDR3 protein. This sample has about 440,000 distinct CDR3 sequences, with approximately 41% found just once. The sequencing here drew on PBMCs, taken before TCRalphabeta/CD19-depleted stem cell transplant. The receptors stem from a girl aged 2-15 years with aplastic anemia, due to receive a stem cell transplant.

This clonotype was seen more than once but under ten times. This chain uses TRBV7-9 with TRBJ2-1; TRBD2 agrees at 11 bases. The V and J ends lost 3 bases and 7 bases, in that order; junction bases with no gene match: 2. Germline V lookup: CDR1 SEHNR, CDR2 FQNEAQ (reference sequence). The CDR3 is 14 residues long. The CDR3 protein is CASSFRLAGNEQFF. CDR3 sequence (DNA): TGTGCCAGCAGCTTTAGACTAGCGGGAAATGAGCAGTTCTTC.

This clonotype was counted a few times. The rearrangement joins TRBV5-5 to TRBJ2-3; tentative D call: TRBD2 (6 bases). The V gene lost 1 base and the J gene lost 0 bases, with 12 bases spanning the gap. This CDR3 contains 16 residues. Germline V gene data show CDR1 as SGHKS and CDR2 as YYEKEE (reference sequence). CDR3 in DNA: TGTGCCAGCAGCTTGTGGGGTAGCGGAAGCACAGATACGCAGTATTTT. Translating it yields CASSLWGSGSTDTQYF.

Only a few counts were recorded for this clonotype. V gene TRBV30 combines with J gene TRBJ2-3, with no clear D. The germline CDR1 and CDR2 sequences are GTSNPN and SVGIG (reference sequence). The CDR3 length is 14 residues. V gave up 0 bases and J gave up 8 bases, with 15 bases separating them. The CDR3 nucleotides are TGTGCCTGGAGTGTAGGGCATCTCATGGGTACGCAGTATTTT. It codes for CAWSVGHLMGTQYF.

This sequence joins TRBV29-1 and TRBJ2-1; 11 positions match TRBD2. Unmatched junction bases numbered 0, after V lost 5 bases and J lost 0 bases. The CDR3 covers 14 residues. The germline gives CDR1 SQVTM, CDR2 ANQGSEA. Here the CDR3 DNA reads TGCAGCGTTACTAGCGGGGGCTCCTACAATGAGCAGTTCTTC. Amino acids: CSVTSGGSYNEQFF.

Many counts were recorded for this clonotype. The chain has TRBV27 and TRBJ2-1; 10 nucleotides match TRBD1. V lost 5 bases and J lost 5; bases outside the gene matches: 3. Germline V gene data show CDR1 as MNHEY and CDR2 as SMNVEV (reference sequence). The CDR3 runs 14 residues. Here the CDR3 reads CASSLTGGHNEQFF. CDR3 coding DNA: TGTGCCAGCAGTCTGACAGGGGGCCACAATGAGCAGTTCTTC.

This clonotype was seen ten or more times. The rearrangement links TRBV5-1 to TRBJ2-7, with D maybe TRBD2 (5 bases). Trimming stripped 0 bases from V and 3 bases from J, with 7 bases between. The CDR3 loop spans 13 amino acids. Germline-derived CDR1 and CDR2 are SGHRS and YFSETQ. The CDR3 loop reads CASSLVSDYEQYF. The CDR3 DNA follows: TGCGCCAGCAGCTTGGTTAGCGACTACGAGCAGTACTTC.

This chain uses TRBV7-2 with TRBJ2-3, with a tentative D call TRBD1 (6 bases). The CDR3 totals 15 residues. With 0 bases removed from V and 6 bases from J, the gap between germline ends came to 13 bases. CDR1 SGHTA and CDR2 FQGNSA come from the germline V gene. Here the CDR3 DNA reads TGTGCCAGCAGCTTAGCGGGGGCCATAAGCGATACGCAGTATTTT. This translates into CASSLAGAISDTQYF.

This clonotype was seen only a few times. This chain connects TRBV7-9 to TRBJ2-1; 8 bases align to TRBD1. CDR1 SEHNR and CDR2 FQNEAQ come from the germline V gene (reference sequence). This CDR3 comprises 13 residues. Trimming took 3 bases from V and 10 from J; bases not matched to a gene: 5. CDR3 sequence reads: CASSLQTGVEQFF. CDR3 in DNA: TGTGCCAGCAGCTTGCAGACAGGGGTAGAGCAGTTCTTC.

This clonotype came up a few times. The rearrangement joins TRBV20-1 to TRBJ2-7; a possible D gene is TRBD2 (5 bases). CDR1 DFQATT and CDR2 SNEGSKA come from the germline V gene (reference sequence). This CDR3 region has 12 residues. The germline V and J ends were trimmed by 7 bases and 0 bases, with 10 bases remaining between them. The CDR3 sequence: CSVSGSSYEQYF. CDR3 nucleotides: TGCAGTGTTAGTGGGAGCTCCTACGAGCAGTACTTC.

The chain couples TRBV10-2 to TRBJ1-2; D not certain. Deletions cut 0 bases from V and 8 bases from J, with 7 bases between. CDR1 and CDR2 from the germline V gene are WSHSY and SAAADI. This CDR3 is built from 12 residues. CDR3: CASSESGGGYTF. The CDR3, as DNA: TGCGCCAGCAGTGAGTCTGGCGGGGGCTACACCTTC.